The rows below give T cell receptor beta chains drawn from one sample of a study of blood T cells in healthy people across ages. TCRdb called the 5' RACE reads again in MiXCR, with one record for every CDR3 protein. Counted here are about 1.4 million distinct CDR3 sequences, around 59% occurring once; the ten biggest clones make up more than 6%. Sequenced input: blood. The source is a man aged 18 to 35 in good health. Each CDR3 is given with its conserved first and last residue. D genes are given only for firm matches. The listing skips clone size in some rows; elsewhere it reads once, few, many or a size class.

v_call	clone_size	j_call	d_call	cdr3_nt	cdr3_aa
TRBV20-1	.	TRBJ2-5	TRBD2	TGCAGTGCTAGTAAGCTAGCGGGGGCCTGGTACCAAGAGACCCAGTACTTC	CSASKLAGAWYQETQYF
TRBV20-1	.	TRBJ1-5	.	TGCAGTGCTAGGAACAGACCCCCCACGGTGGATCAGCCCCAGCATTTT	CSARNRPPTVDQPQHF
TRBV29-1	.	TRBJ2-1	TRBD1	TGCAGCGTTAGGACAGGGGAGGCCTACAATGAGCAGTTCTTC	CSVRTGEAYNEQFF
TRBV4-1	.	TRBJ2-1	TRBD2	TGCGCCAGCAGCCAAGTAGGGCGGGAGGAGCAGTTCTTC	CASSQVGREEQFF
TRBV12-3/TRBV12-4	.	TRBJ2-2	TRBD2	TGTGCCAGCACCCAGGGACTAGCGGGGGGTACAGACACCGGGGAGCTGTTTTTT	CASTQGLAGGTDTGELFF
TRBV4-3	few	TRBJ2-7	.	TGCGCCAGCAGCCAAGATGACAGTTCCTACGAGCAGTACTTC	CASSQDDSSYEQYF
TRBV14	many	TRBJ2-5	.	TGTGCCAGCAGCCAAGACAGGGCAGGACAAGAGACCCAGTACTTC	CASSQDRAGQETQYF
TRBV9	.	TRBJ2-4	.	TGTGCCAGCAGCGACGAGCGGAGTGAAAACATTCAGTACTTC	CASSDERSENIQYF
TRBV7-6	few	TRBJ2-3	.	TGTGCCAGCAGCCTCTCCACACTACAGAACACAGATACGCAGTATTTT	CASSLSTLQNTDTQYF
TRBV12-3/TRBV12-4	.	TRBJ2-1	.	TGTGCCAGCAGTAGAAGGGCACAGGGGGGGAATGAGCAGTTCTTC	CASSRRAQGGNEQFF
TRBV28	.	TRBJ1-6	.	TGTGCCAGCAGCTTAATACGCTCATTCGATAATTCACCCCTCCACTTT	CASSLIRSFDNSPLHF
TRBV10-1	few	TRBJ1-2	TRBD1	TGCGCCAGCAGTGAGTCCGGGACAGGGGGCTACACCTTC	CASSESGTGGYTF
TRBV5-5	.	TRBJ1-5	.	TGTGCCAGCAGCCCCGAAGAAGGTAGGGCCCAGCATTTT	CASSPEEGRAQHF
TRBV11-2	few	TRBJ2-5	TRBD2	TGTGCCAGCAGCTTCCCTAGCGGGTATCCGAAAGAGACCCAGTACTTC	CASSFPSGYPKETQYF
TRBV12-3/TRBV12-4	few	TRBJ1-2	.	TGTGCCAGCAGTCGGATTGGGAACTATGGCTACACCTTC	CASSRIGNYGYTF
TRBV4-1	.	TRBJ2-2	TRBD2	TGCGCCAGCAGCCAAGATGCCCCGGTGACTAGCGGGTTGGGCGGGGAGCTGTTTTTT	CASSQDAPVTSGLGGELFF
TRBV9	.	TRBJ2-3	TRBD2	TGTGCCAGCAGCGCCCAACCTTACTCAGCGGGAGACCCAGATACGCAGTATTTT	CASSAQPYSAGDPDTQYF
TRBV9	.	TRBJ2-7	.	TGTGCCAGCAGCGTTAGGGGGGGATCCTACGAGCAGTACTTC	CASSVRGGSYEQYF
TRBV27	.	TRBJ2-3	TRBD1	TGTGCCAGCAGTCCTCCAGACAGGGATGCAGATACGCAGTATTTT	CASSPPDRDADTQYF
TRBV12-3/TRBV12-4	.	TRBJ2-7	TRBD2	TGTGCCAGCAGAGACAGCGGGAGGGCCTACGAGCAGTACTTC	CASRDSGRAYEQYF
TRBV3-1	.	TRBJ2-1	.	TGTGCCAGCAGCCCGTACAGGTACCAAGAGACCCAGTTCTTC	CASSPYRYQETQFF
TRBV20-1	.	TRBJ2-7	TRBD2	TGCAGTGGTGAGGCGGGGGACTCGCCATCCTACGAGCAGTACTTC	CSGEAGDSPSYEQYF
TRBV7-2	.	TRBJ1-1	TRBD1	TGTGCCAGCAGCCTGTGGACAGGTCCCAACACTGAAGCTTTCTTT	CASSLWTGPNTEAFF
TRBV2	.	TRBJ2-1	.	TGTGCCAGCTGCGGGGGCGCGGCTAGTATTCCCCACAATGAGCAGTTCTTC	CASCGGAASIPHNEQFF
TRBV20-1	.	TRBJ2-1	.	TGCAGTGCTACAGACTCGGGCAGCTCCTACAATGAGCAGTTCTTC	CSATDSGSSYNEQFF
TRBV4-2	.	TRBJ2-2	.	TGTGCCAGCAGCCACCTCGGAGGCACCGGGGAGCTGTTTTTT	CASSHLGGTGELFF
TRBV29-1	.	TRBJ2-7	.	TGCAGCGTTGAAGGAGGCACGGGGCAACGCAGCTCCTACAATGAGCAGTACTTC	CSVEGGTGQRSSYNEQYF
TRBV4-1	.	TRBJ2-1	.	TGCGCCAGCAGCCAAGGTCTTGAATCCTACAATGAGCAGTTCTTC	CASSQGLESYNEQFF
TRBV7-2	.	TRBJ2-3	TRBD2	TGTGCCAGCAGCTCCCTACAGACTAGCGCAGATACGCAGTATTTT	CASSSLQTSADTQYF